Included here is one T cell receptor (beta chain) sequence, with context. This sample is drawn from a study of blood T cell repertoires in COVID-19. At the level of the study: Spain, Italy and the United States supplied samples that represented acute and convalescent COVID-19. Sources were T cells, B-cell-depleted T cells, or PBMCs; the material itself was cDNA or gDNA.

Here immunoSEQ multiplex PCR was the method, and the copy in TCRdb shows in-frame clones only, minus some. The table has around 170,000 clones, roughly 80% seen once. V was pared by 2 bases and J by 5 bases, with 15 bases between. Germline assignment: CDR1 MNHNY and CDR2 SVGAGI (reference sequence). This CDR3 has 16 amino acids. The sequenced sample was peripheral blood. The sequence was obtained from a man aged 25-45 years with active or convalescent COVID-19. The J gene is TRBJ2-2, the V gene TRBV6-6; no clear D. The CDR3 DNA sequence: TGTGCCAGCAGTTACCCCCAGGTAGAATCGACCGGGGAGCTGTTTTTT. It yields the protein CASSYPQVESTGELFF.